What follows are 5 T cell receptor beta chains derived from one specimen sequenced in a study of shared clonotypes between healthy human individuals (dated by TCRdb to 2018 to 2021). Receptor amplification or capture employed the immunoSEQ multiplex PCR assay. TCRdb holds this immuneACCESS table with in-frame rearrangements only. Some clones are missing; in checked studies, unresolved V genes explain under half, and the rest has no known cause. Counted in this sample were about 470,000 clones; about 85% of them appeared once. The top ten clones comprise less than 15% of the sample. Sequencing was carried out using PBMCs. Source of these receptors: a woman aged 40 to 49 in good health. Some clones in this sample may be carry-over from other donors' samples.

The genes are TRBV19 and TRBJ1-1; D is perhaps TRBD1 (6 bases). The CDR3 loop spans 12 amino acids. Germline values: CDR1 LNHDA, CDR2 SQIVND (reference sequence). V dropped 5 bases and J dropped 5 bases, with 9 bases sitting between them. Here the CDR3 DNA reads TGTGCCAGTAGTTACAGGGATACTGAAGCTTTCTTT. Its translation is CASSYRDTEAFF.

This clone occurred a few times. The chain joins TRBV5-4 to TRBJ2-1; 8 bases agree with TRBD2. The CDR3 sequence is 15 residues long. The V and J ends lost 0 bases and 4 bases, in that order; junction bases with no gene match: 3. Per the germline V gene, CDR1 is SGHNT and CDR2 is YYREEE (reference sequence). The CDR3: CASSLAGGLYNEQFF. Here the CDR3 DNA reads TGTGCCAGCAGCTTGGCGGGGGGGCTTTACAATGAGCAGTTCTTC.

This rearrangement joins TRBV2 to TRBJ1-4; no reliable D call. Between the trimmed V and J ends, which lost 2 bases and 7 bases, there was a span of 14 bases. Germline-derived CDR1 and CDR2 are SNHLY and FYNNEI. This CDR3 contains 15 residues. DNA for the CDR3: TGTGCCAGCAGTGAACCCCGCGGGGTTGGTGAAAAACTGTTTTTT. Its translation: CASSEPRGVGEKLFF. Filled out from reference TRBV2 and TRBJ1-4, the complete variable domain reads EPEVTQTPSHQVTQMGQEVILRCVPISNHLYFYWYRQILGQKVEFLVSFYNNEISEKSEIFDDQFSVERPDGSNFTLKIRSTKLEDSAMYFCASSEPRGVGEKLFFGSGTQLSVL.

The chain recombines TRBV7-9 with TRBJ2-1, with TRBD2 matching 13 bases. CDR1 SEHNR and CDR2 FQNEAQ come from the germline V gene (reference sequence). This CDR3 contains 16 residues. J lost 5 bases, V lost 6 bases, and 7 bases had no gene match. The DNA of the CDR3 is TGTGCCAGCAGATTACCACTAGCGGGAGGGGACAATGAGCAGTTCTTC. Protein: CASRLPLAGGDNEQFF.

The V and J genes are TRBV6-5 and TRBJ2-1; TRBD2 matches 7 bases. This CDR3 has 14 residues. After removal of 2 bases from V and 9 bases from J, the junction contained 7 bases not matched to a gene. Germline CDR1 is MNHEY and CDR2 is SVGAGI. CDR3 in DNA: TGTGCCAGCAGTTACGGGCGGACTAGAGGTGAGCAGTTCTTC. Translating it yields CASSYGRTRGEQFF.